The following is a TCR beta chain sequence with its context. What it recognizes is unknown. Tumor tissue was taken before any definitive surgery or chemotherapy was given. Measured with immunoSEQ multiplex PCR; TCRdb has only the in-frame clones, and not every one. The profile shows some 27,000 clones, about 86% of them singletons. This sample stems from a study of high-grade serous ovarian cancer treatment subgroups. Study-wide background: Samples averaged 14,192 reads and around 7,000 unique TCR beta rearrangements.

V lost 3 bases, J lost 0 bases, and 15 bases lay in between. Germline V gives CDR1 SGHTA, CDR2 FQGNSA. This CDR3 is 17 amino acids long. Findings and limits, study-wide: Repertoire analysis covered CDR3 alone, not CDR1 or CDR2. Tumors within one patient showed repertoire similarity of roughly 0.1 to 0.8.

The sequence derives from a human donor with high-grade serous ovarian cancer. Input material: tumor tissue. The chain combines TRBV7-2 with TRBJ2-1; D tentatively fits TRBD1 or TRBD2 (5 bases each). The CDR3 loop is CASSFSGTPSSYNEQFF. CDR3 nucleotides: TGTGCCAGCAGCTTTTCCGGGACGCCAAGCTCCTACAATGAGCAGTTCTTC.